This is a list of T cell receptor beta chains from one sample in a study of monozygotic twins with inflammatory bowel disease. Following a re-call of the 5' RACE reads, TCRdb has one entry per CDR3 protein and lacks DNA. The sample totals about 110,000 distinct CDR3 sequences. The sequenced sample was blood. The receptors were sampled from a human donor with ulcerative colitis or Crohn's disease, or a healthy co-twin of an affected twin (not recorded which). Each CDR3 is given with its conserved first and last residue.

CDR3 protein: CSASRHVEAFF
CDR3 length: 11
J gene: TRBJ1-1
V gene: TRBV20-1

CDR3 protein: CASWRDGTDTQYF
CDR3 length: 13
J gene: TRBJ2-3
V gene: TRBV6-5

CDR3 protein: CASRYYTEAFF
CDR3 length: 11
J gene: TRBJ1-1
V gene: TRBV28

CDR3 protein: CASSSPGASGDTQYF
CDR3 length: 15
J gene: TRBJ2-3
V gene: TRBV5-5

CDR3 protein: CASSQATSGDRNQPQHF
CDR3 length: 17
J gene: TRBJ1-5
V gene: TRBV3-1

CDR3 protein: CSARAVWANVLTF
CDR3 length: 13
J gene: TRBJ2-6
V gene: TRBV20-1

CDR3 protein: CSARDPVRKADTQYF
CDR3 length: 15
J gene: TRBJ2-3
V gene: TRBV20-1

CDR3 protein: CASSGPLDGTDTQYF
CDR3 length: 15
J gene: TRBJ2-3
V gene: TRBV12-3/TRBV12-4

CDR3 protein: CSVDPDGDRGFGGYTF
CDR3 length: 16
J gene: TRBJ1-2
V gene: TRBV29-1

CDR3 protein: CASSSSDLYGYTF
CDR3 length: 13
J gene: TRBJ1-2
V gene: TRBV7-2

CDR3 protein: CAISEVRDSQSYEQYF
CDR3 length: 16
J gene: TRBJ2-7
V gene: TRBV10-3

CDR3 protein: CASSLAVASGYEQYF
CDR3 length: 15
J gene: TRBJ2-7
V gene: TRBV5-6

CDR3 protein: CASSLVGQGYEKLFF
CDR3 length: 15
J gene: TRBJ1-4
V gene: TRBV5-1

CDR3 protein: CASSQESALANTDTQYF
CDR3 length: 17
J gene: TRBJ2-3
V gene: TRBV4-1

CDR3 protein: CASSQTSGMPYEQYF
CDR3 length: 15
J gene: TRBJ2-7
V gene: TRBV3-1

CDR3 protein: CASSPQPGTGVNEQFF
CDR3 length: 16
J gene: TRBJ2-1
V gene: TRBV5-1

CDR3 protein: CASYNPNTEAFF
CDR3 length: 12
J gene: TRBJ1-1
V gene: TRBV6-2/TRBV6-3

CDR3 protein: CASSLPLNTGELFF
CDR3 length: 14
J gene: TRBJ2-2
V gene: TRBV7-2

CDR3 protein: CASSLRGYQETQYF
CDR3 length: 14
J gene: TRBJ2-5
V gene: TRBV6-1

CDR3 protein: CASSLATAYQETQYF
CDR3 length: 15
J gene: TRBJ2-5
V gene: TRBV7-2

CDR3 protein: CASSLRGIPYNEQFF
CDR3 length: 15
J gene: TRBJ2-1
V gene: TRBV7-3

CDR3 protein: CASSEPGDFYEQYF
CDR3 length: 14
J gene: TRBJ2-7
V gene: TRBV25-1

CDR3 protein: CASRSTANSPLHF
CDR3 length: 13
J gene: TRBJ1-6
V gene: TRBV12-3/TRBV12-4

CDR3 protein: CASSEDTQETQYF
CDR3 length: 13
J gene: TRBJ2-5
V gene: TRBV7-3

CDR3 protein: CSATPAGGGPYNEQFF
CDR3 length: 16
J gene: TRBJ2-1
V gene: TRBV20-1

CDR3 protein: CASSEAASGQAEQFF
CDR3 length: 15
J gene: TRBJ2-1
V gene: TRBV2

CDR3 protein: CASSPSTRQGEQFF
CDR3 length: 14
J gene: TRBJ2-1
V gene: TRBV4-3